This TCR beta chain was captured by sequencing in a study of PD-L1 blockade in urothelial cancer. Study context: Between 0 and 3 chemotherapy regimens preceded treatment for each patient. There were a median of around 140,000 T cells in blood samples.

Some clones are missing from TCRdb's copy, which holds only in-frame ones; the method was immunoSEQ multiplex PCR. This table has approximately 50,000 clones, around four fifths appearing once. Time point of the sample: pretreatment peripheral blood. It was locally advanced or metastatic urothelial carcinoma that patients had. The germline V gene has CDR1 KGHSH and CDR2 LQKENI. With 0 bases clipped from V and 6 bases from J, the junction kept 13 bases outside the gene matches. This CDR3 spans 17 amino acids. The chain couples TRBV18 to TRBJ1-1, with 7 positions matching TRBD1. This receptor was taken from an older man with urothelial cancer. The sample consisted of PBMCs, taken around atezolizumab (anti-PD-L1) treatment. Here the CDR3 DNA reads TGTGCCAGCTCACCACCCTGGCAGGGGGTCGCTAGCGCTGAAGCTTTCTTT. Its translation is CASSPPWQGVASAEAFF.